This T cell receptor beta chain was sequenced for a study of blood T cell repertoires in COVID-19 (TCRdb year 2020). Concerning the study at large: Samples from collaborators originated in the United States, Italy and Spain and spanned both the acute and convalescent phases of COVID-19. The material from the prospective study consisted of cDNA or gDNA derived from T cells, B-cell-depleted T cells, or PBMCs. The dataset comprised deeply sampled blood TCRbeta repertoires from subjects exposed to, actively infected with, or recovered from COVID-19. The repertoires were made available in a free public database intended to serve as a resource for research on the immune response to SARS-CoV-2. The samples were drawn from the first 160 participants of the ongoing ImmuneRACE study and from 950 to 1,500 subjects provided by 6 global collaborators. A de-identified subject ID, COVID-19 status, age in years and sex were almost always included in the sample metadata. Where available, HLA class I and class II types were obtained from metadata supplied by the sample provider rather than from assay-based typing.

Whole blood was collected in K2EDTA tubes by collaborating institutions according to the institutions' own protocols. For TCRbeta analysis, collaborator samples were shipped as frozen whole blood, as isolated PBMCs, or as DNA extracted from either sample type. Inclusive of the bounding cysteine and phenylalanine, the CDR3 is 13 residues long. The entry retains the CDR3 DNA only, 39 bases that are in frame from base 1. V is reduced by 2 bases and J by 0 bases, leaving a spacing of 2 bases between them. From the germline V gene (reference sequence), CDR1 is MNHEY and CDR2 is SMNVEV. The sample holds a few counts of this clone. The specificity of this receptor is unknown. Base qualities are not provided; no much larger clone lies one nucleotide away. What the work shows at the level of the full study, not this receptor alone: The quantity of clinical and demographic metadata differed by source and by participant and was supplied without curation.

The immunoSEQ Assay, a bias-controlled multiplex PCR, was used to amplify TCRbeta CDR3 regions from genomic DNA. The authors' analysis ran thus. Nucleated cell counts per sample were estimated from amplification of reference gene primers within the assay. To quantify the absolute abundance of each unique TCRbeta CDR3 rearrangement, sequence reads were collapsed and filtered. For each sample, productive Simpson clonality was calculated by taking the square root of Simpson's diversity index across productive rearrangements. The table was pulled from immuneACCESS by TCRdb, which kept in-frame rearrangements only. Such tables lose some clones; where checked, under half of the loss comes from unresolved V genes, and the rest has no known cause. That table furnishes V, J and clone size, whereas the DNA furnished D and trimming. In this sample the table shows some 70,000 clones, approximately 90% of which occur a single time. Clones ranked in the top ten supply around 0.6% of the sample.

The sequence came from a man aged 55 to 69 with acute or convalescent COVID-19. The sequence links TRBV27 to TRBJ1-5, with no confidently assigned D gene. Material for sequencing was peripheral blood. The CDR3: CASSLRSNQPQHF. The nucleotides read TGTGCCAGCAGTTTACGTAGCAATCAGCCCCAGCATTTT.